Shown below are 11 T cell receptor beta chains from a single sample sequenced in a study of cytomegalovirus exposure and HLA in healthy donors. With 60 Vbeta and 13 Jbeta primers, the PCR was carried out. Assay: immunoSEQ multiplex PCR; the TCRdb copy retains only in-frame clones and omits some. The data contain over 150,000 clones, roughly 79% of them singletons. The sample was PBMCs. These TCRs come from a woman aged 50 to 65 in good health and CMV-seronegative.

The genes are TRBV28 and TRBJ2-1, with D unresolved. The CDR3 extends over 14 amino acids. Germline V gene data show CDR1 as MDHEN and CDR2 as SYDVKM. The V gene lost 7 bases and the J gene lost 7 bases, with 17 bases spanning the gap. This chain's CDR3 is CASTRSSLGNEQFF. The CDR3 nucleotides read TGTGCCAGCACTCGGTCCTCCCTAGGAAATGAGCAGTTCTTC.

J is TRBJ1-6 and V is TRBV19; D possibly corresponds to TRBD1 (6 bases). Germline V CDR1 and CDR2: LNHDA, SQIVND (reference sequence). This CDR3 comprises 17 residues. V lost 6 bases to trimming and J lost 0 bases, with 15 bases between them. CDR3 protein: CASRHRRGSSYNSPLHF. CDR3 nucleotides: TGTGCCAGTAGACACCGCAGGGGAAGCTCCTATAATTCACCCCTCCACTTT.

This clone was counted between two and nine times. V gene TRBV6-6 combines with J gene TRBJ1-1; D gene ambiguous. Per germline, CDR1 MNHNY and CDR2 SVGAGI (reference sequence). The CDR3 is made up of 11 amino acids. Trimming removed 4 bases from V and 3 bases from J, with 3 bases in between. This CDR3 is CASSFYTEAFF. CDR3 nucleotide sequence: TGTGCCAGCAGTTTCTACACTGAAGCTTTCTTT.

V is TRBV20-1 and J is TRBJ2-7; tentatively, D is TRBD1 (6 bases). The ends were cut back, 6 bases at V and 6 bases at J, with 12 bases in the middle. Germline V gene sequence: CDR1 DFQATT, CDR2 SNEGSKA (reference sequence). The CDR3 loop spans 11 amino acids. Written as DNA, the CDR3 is TGCAGTGCGAACAGGGACGGCGAGCAGTACTTC. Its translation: CSANRDGEQYF.

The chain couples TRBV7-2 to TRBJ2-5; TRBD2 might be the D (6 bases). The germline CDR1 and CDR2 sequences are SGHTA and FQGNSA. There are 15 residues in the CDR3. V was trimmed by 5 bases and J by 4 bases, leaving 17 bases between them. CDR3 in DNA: TGTGCCAGCAGCCCCCGGGACTCCCGCGGAGAGACCCAGTACTTC. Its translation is CASSPRDSRGETQYF. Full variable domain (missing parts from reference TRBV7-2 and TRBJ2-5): GAGVSQSPSNKVTEKGKDVELRCDPISGHTALYWYRQSLGQGLEFLIYFQGNSAPDKSGLPSDRFSAERTGGSVSTLTIQRTQQEDSAVYLCASSPRDSRGETQYFGPGTRLLVL.

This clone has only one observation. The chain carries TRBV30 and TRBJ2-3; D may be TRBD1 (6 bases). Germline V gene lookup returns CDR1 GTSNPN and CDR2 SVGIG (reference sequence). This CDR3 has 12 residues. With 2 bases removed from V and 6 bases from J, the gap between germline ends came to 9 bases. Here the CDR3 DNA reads TGTGCCTGGAGTAATACAGGGGATACGCAGTATTTT. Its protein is CAWSNTGDTQYF.

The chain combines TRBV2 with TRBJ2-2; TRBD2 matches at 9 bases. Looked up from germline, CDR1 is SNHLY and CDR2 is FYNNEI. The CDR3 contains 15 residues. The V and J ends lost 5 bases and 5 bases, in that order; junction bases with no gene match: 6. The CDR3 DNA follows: TGTGCCAGCAGTTTTAGCGGGAGAGATACCGGGGAGCTGTTTTTT. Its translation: CASSFSGRDTGELFF.

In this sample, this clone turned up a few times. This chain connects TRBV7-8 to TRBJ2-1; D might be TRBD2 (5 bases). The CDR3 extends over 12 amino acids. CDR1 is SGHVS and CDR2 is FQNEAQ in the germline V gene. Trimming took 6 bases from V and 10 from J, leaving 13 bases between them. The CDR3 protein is CASSHSPGEQFF. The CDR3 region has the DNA TGTGCCAGCAGTCATTCTCCGGGAGAGCAGTTCTTC.

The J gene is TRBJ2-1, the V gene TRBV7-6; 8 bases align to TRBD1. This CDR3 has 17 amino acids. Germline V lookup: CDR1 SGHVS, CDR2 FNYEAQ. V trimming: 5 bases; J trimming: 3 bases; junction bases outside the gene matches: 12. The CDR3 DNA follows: TGTGCCAGCAGCGCTGCCTCTCGGGACAGGAACTACAATGAGCAGTTCTTC. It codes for CASSAASRDRNYNEQFF.

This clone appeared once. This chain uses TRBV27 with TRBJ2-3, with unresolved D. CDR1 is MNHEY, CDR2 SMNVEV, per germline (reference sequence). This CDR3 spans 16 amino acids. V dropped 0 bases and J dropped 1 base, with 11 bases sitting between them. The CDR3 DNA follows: TGTGCCAGCAGTTTATCGAGAGATCAGGGCACAGATACGCAGTATTTT. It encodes CASSLSRDQGTDTQYF.

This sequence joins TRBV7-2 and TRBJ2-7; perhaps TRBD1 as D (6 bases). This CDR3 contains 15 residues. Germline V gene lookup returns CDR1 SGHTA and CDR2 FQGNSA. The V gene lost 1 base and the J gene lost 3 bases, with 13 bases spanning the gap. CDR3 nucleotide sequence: TGTGCCAGCAGCTTAGAGGCAGCACAGGGCTACGAGCAGTACTTC. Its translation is CASSLEAAQGYEQYF. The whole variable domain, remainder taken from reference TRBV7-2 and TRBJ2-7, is GAGVSQSPSNKVTEKGKDVELRCDPISGHTALYWYRQSLGQGLEFLIYFQGNSAPDKSGLPSDRFSAERTGGSVSTLTIQRTQQEDSAVYLCASSLEAAQGYEQYFGPGTRLTVT.